The 9 T cell receptor beta chains listed next were all sequenced from one sample in a study of blood T cell repertoires in COVID-19. This table comes from immunoSEQ multiplex PCR, and its TCRdb copy is limited to in-frame clones, with some not included. This sample has some 700,000 clones, with 90% found just once. The sequencing input was peripheral blood. The source is a woman aged 18-30 years with acute or convalescent COVID-19.

The CDR3 loop reads CASSKRDTGTGELFF. CDR3 nucleotide sequence: TGTGCCAGCAGTAAACGGGACACCGGCACCGGGGAGCTGTTTTTT. V and J are TRBV2 and TRBJ2-2; a possible D gene is TRBD1 (6 bases). The germline V gene has CDR1 SNHLY and CDR2 FYNNEI. V lost 5 bases and J 4 bases, leaving 14 bases between the germline ends. The CDR3 is made up of 15 amino acids.

In this sample, this clone turned up once. The rearrangement joins TRBV18 to TRBJ1-2; 8 nucleotides align to TRBD1. Unmatched junction bases numbered 2, after V lost 0 bases and J lost 2 bases. Germline V gives CDR1 KGHSH, CDR2 LQKENI. The CDR3 sequence is 15 residues long. The CDR3 sequence is CASSPPGQANYGYTF. The CDR3 bases are TGTGCCAGCTCACCACCGGGACAGGCGAACTATGGCTACACCTTC.

The J gene is TRBJ1-6, the V gene TRBV12-5, with D unclear. Germline values: CDR1 LGHNT, CDR2 FRNRAP. V lost 2 bases and J 5 bases, leaving 4 bases between the germline ends. The CDR3 totals 13 residues. CDR3 sequence: CASGLLHNSPLHF. CDR3 coding DNA: TGTGCTAGTGGTTTGCTTCATAATTCACCCCTCCACTTT.

This clone appeared once. The rearrangement uses TRBV5-6 and TRBJ2-7; D perhaps matches TRBD2 (6 bases). V was clipped by 0 bases and J by 4 bases, with 11 bases between them. This CDR3 contains 14 residues. Per the germline V gene, CDR1 is SGHDT and CDR2 is YYEEEE. The CDR3 sequence: CASSLAGGTYEQYF. CDR3 coding DNA: TGTGCCAGCAGCTTGGCCGGCGGGACTTACGAGCAGTACTTC.

V usage is TRBV19 and J usage is TRBJ2-1; 8 bases align to TRBD2. CDR1 and CDR2 from the germline V gene are LNHDA and SQIVND (reference sequence). The CDR3 covers 14 residues. Unmatched junction bases numbered 6, after V lost 5 bases and J lost 6 bases. Here the CDR3 reads CASSRGGRSNEQFF. The CDR3 nucleotides are TGTGCCAGTAGTCGGGGGGGCAGGTCCAATGAGCAGTTCTTC. Full variable domain (missing parts from reference TRBV19 and TRBJ2-1): DGGITQSPKYLFRKEGQNVTLSCEQNLNHDAMYWYRQDPGQGLRLIYYSQIVNDFQKGDIAEGYSVSREKKESFPLTVTSAQKNPTAFYLCASSRGGRSNEQFFGPGTRLTVL.

The V gene is TRBV5-3, the J gene TRBJ2-3, with D possibly matching TRBD1 (5 bases). TRBV5-3 is an ORF for which the function is uncertain. The CDR3 extends over 16 amino acids. With 3 bases removed from V and 2 bases from J, the gap between germline ends came to 16 bases. This CDR3 reads CARSSKRLTDTDTQYF. Here the CDR3 DNA reads TGTGCCAGAAGCTCAAAAAGACTGACAGACACAGATACGCAGTATTTT.

The chain has TRBV18 and TRBJ1-4; a possible D gene is TRBD1 (6 bases). With 3 bases removed from V and 4 bases from J, the gap between germline ends came to 15 bases. CDR3 length: 16 residues. CDR1 and CDR2 (germline): KGHSH, LQKENI. Here the CDR3 reads CASSPVGAALNEKLFF. DNA of the CDR3: TGTGCCAGCTCACCCGTGGGGGCAGCCCTTAATGAAAAACTGTTTTTT. The full variable domain, rest sourced from reference TRBV18 and TRBJ1-4, is NAGVMQNPRHLVRRRGQEARLRCSPMKGHSHVYWYRQLPEEGLKFMVYLQKENIIDESGMPKERFSAEFPKEGPSILRIQQVVRGDSAAYFCASSPVGAALNEKLFFGSGTQLSVL.

The chain uses TRBV14 and TRBJ1-6, with D possibly being TRBD1 (6 bases). The CDR3 is 17 amino acids. CDR1 is SGHDN and CDR2 is FVKESK in the germline V gene. V shed 3 bases and J shed 5 bases, with 17 bases lying between them. The DNA of the CDR3 is TGTGCCAGCAGCCATCTTGGGGGCCCGGAAGATAATTCACCCCTCCACTTT. Translation: CASSHLGGPEDNSPLHF.

The chain is built from TRBV7-2 and TRBJ2-1; maybe TRBD1 (5 bases). V was shortened by 5 bases and J by 4 bases, with 15 bases between the two germline ends. CDR3 size: 15 residues. Looked up from germline, CDR1 is SGHTA and CDR2 is FQGNSA. CDR3: CASSLTQTAYNEQFF. For the CDR3, the DNA is TGTGCCAGCAGCCTAACGCAGACAGCGTACAATGAGCAGTTCTTC.